Below, one TCR beta chain is given with its context. What it binds is not known. This sample is part of a study of shared clonotypes between healthy human individuals. General study results and limits: Between several donors, naive CD4 clonotypes were shared at a level of roughly 5.5%. Compared with memory subsets, naive subsets generally had larger estimated richness. Clonotypes which were not shared had lower generation probabilities than clonotypes that all four donors shared.

The CDR3 sequence is 17 residues long. J was trimmed by 3 bases and V by 4 bases; bases with no gene match: 9. In germline, CDR1 is MNHEY, CDR2 SMNVEV (reference sequence). In the original processing: ImmunoSEQ gave junction-only sequences without quality scores, so filtering differed. Data came from immunoSEQ multiplex PCR; TCRdb stores just in-frame clones and leaves some out. D and trimming come from the DNA, and the V and J calls and clone size come from that table. The table shows hundreds of thousands of clones, with about two thirds occurring only once. Source material: memory CD4+ T cells sorted from blood. Subset reported: CD45RA-negative fraction. The chain has TRBV27 and TRBJ2-2; 9 bases are shared with TRBD2. The receptor's source is a young woman in good health. The CDR3 coding sequence is TGTGCCAGCAGTTCCTATAGCGGGAGAGCCCACACCGGGGAGCTGTTTTTT. This encodes CASSSYSGRAHTGELFF.